This T cell receptor beta chain is from a study of siplizumab effects on memory and regulatory T cells. Some clones are missing from TCRdb's copy, which holds only in-frame ones; the method was immunoSEQ multiplex PCR. The repertoire has about 85,000 clones, around 93% of them found once; the top ten carry about 18%. In germline, CDR1 is MNHNY, CDR2 SVGAGI (reference sequence). V dropped 6 bases and J dropped 5; count of bases not matched to a gene: 6. There are 14 residues in the CDR3. This clonotype was sampled from a human donor in good health. Source material: CD8+ T cells sorted from blood. The chain recombines TRBV6-6 with TRBJ1-4; TRBD1 aligns across 7 bases. CDR3 in amino acids: CASSHRGRNEKLFF. The CDR3 DNA sequence: TGTGCCAGCAGCCACAGGGGCCGAAATGAAAAACTGTTTTTT.